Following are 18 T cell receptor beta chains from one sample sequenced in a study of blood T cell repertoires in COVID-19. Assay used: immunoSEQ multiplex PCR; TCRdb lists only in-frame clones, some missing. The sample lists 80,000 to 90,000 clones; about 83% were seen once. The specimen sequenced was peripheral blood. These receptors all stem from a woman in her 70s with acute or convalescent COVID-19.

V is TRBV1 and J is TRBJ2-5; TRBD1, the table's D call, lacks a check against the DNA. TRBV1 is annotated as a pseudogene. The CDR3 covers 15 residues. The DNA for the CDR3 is TGCACCAGCAGCCAAGATTGTACAGGGCAAGAGACCCAGTACTTC. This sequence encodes CTSSQDCTGQETQYF.

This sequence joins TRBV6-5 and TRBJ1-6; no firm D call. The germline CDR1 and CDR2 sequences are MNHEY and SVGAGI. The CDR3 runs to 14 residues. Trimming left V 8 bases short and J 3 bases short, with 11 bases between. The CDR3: CASGGRSYNSPLHF. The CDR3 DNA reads TGTGCCAGCGGAGGACGGAGCTATAATTCACCCCTCCACTTT.

The CDR3 sequence is CSVVEGGRKETQYF. Written as DNA, the CDR3 is TGCAGCGTTGTAGAGGGAGGACGGAAAGAGACCCAGTACTTC. The V gene is TRBV29-1, the J gene TRBJ2-5; a possible D gene is TRBD2 (6 bases). In germline, CDR1 is SQVTM, CDR2 ANQGSEA. The CDR3 contains 14 residues. V lost 4 bases and J lost 3, with 15 bases in between.

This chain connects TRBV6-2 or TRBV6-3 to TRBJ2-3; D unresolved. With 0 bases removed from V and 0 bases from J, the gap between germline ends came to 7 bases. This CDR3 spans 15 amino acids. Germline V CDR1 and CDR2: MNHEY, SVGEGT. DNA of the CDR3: TGTGCCAGCAGTTACTCGGGCAGAAGCACAGATACGCAGTATTTT. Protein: CASSYSGRSTDTQYF.

The CDR3 DNA reads as TGTGCCAGTAGTACCTTGGCGGGGGGCTCCTACAATGAGCAGTTCTTC. Translating it yields CASSTLAGGSYNEQFF. The J gene is TRBJ2-1, the V gene TRBV19; 8 bases align to TRBD2. The V segment lost 4 bases and the J segment 0 bases; nucleotides outside the gene matches: 5. CDR1 and CDR2 from the germline V gene are LNHDA and SQIVND (reference sequence). The CDR3 runs 16 residues.

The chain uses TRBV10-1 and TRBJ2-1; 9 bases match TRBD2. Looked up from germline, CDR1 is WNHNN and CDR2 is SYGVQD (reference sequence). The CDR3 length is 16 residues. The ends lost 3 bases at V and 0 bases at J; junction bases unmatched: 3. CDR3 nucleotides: TGCGCCAGCAGTGACGCAGCGGGGGGCTCCTACAATGAGCAGTTCTTC. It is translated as CASSDAAGGSYNEQFF.

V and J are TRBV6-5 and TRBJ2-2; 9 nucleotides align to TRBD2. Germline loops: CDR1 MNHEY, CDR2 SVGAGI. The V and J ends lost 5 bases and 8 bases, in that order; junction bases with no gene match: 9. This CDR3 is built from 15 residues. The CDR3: CASSLAGGHLGELFF. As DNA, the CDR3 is TGTGCCAGCAGTCTCGCGGGGGGGCATTTAGGGGAGCTGTTTTTT.

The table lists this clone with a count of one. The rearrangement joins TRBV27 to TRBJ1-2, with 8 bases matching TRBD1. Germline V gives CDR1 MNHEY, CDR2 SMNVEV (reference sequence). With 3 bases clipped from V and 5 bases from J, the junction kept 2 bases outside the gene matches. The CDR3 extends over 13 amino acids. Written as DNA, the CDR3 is TGTGCCAGCAGTTTCGGGACAGGATATGGCTACACCTTC. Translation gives CASSFGTGYGYTF.

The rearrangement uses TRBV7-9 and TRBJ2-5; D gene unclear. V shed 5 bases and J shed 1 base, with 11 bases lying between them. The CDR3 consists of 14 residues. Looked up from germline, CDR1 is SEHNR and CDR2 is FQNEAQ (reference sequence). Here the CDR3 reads CASSHPVLQETQYF. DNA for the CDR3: TGTGCCAGCAGCCACCCAGTTCTCCAAGAGACCCAGTACTTC. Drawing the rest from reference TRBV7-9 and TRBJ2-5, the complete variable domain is DTGVSQNPRHKITKRGQNVTFRCDPISEHNRLYWYRQTLGQGPEFLTYFQNEAQLEKSRLLSDRFSAERPKGSFSTLEIQRTEQGDSAMYLCASSHPVLQETQYFGPGTRLLVL.

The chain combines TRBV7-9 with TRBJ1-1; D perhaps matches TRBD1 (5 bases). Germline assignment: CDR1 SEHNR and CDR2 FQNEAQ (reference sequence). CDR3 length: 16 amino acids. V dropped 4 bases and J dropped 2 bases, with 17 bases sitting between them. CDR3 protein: CASSSDPYGANTEAFF. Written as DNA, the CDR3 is TGTGCCAGCAGCTCAGACCCCTATGGGGCAAACACTGAAGCTTTCTTT.

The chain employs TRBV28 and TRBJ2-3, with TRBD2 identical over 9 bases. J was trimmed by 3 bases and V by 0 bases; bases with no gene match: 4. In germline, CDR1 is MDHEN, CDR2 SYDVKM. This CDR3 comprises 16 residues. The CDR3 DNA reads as TGTGCCAGCAGTTTATGGGCTAGCGGGGCTACAGATACGCAGTATTTT. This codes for CASSLWASGATDTQYF.

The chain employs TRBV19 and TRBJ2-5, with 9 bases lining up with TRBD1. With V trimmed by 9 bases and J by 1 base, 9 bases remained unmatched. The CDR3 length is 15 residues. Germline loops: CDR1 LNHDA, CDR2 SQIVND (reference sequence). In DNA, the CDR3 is TGTGCCAGCAAGGACAGGGGAGAGGCCCAAGAGACCCAGTACTTC. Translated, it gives CASKDRGEAQETQYF.

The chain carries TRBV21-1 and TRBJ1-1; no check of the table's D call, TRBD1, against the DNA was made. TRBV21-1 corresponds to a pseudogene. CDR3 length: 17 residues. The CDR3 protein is CASSKVRTAPMNTEAFF. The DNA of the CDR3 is TGTGCCAGCAGCAAAGTTAGAACAGCCCCCATGAACACTGAAGCTTTCTTT.

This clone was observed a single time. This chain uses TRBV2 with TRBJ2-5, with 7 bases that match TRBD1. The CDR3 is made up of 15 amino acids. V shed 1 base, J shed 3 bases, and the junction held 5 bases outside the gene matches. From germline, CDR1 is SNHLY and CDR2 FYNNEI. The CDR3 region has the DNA TGTGCCAGCAGTGAAGTAGGGGGCGGAAAAGAGACCCAGTACTTC. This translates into CASSEVGGGKETQYF.

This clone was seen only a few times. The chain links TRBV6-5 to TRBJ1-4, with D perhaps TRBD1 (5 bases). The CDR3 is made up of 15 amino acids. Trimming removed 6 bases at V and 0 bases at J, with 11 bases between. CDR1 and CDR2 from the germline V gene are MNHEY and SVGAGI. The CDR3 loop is CASRASQATNEKLFF. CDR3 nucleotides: TGTGCCAGCAGGGCCTCACAGGCAACTAATGAAAAACTGTTTTTT.

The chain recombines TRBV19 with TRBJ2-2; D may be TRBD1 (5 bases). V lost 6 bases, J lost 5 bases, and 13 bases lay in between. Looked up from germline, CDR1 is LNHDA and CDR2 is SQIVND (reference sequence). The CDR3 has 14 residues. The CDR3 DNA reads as TGTGCCAGTAGACTTCAGGGTCTGACCGGGGAGCTGTTTTTT. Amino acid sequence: CASRLQGLTGELFF.

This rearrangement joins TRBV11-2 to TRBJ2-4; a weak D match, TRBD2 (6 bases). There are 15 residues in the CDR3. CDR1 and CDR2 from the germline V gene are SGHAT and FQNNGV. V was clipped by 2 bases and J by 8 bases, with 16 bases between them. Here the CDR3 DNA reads TGTGCCAGCAGCTTACTTATCGGGGGAACGGACATTCAGTACTTC. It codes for CASSLLIGGTDIQYF.

The CDR3 DNA is TGTGCCAGCAGCCCTCGTGCCGGGGGTTCTGCTGAAGCTTTCTTT. This sequence encodes CASSPRAGGSAEAFF. The chain links TRBV7-9 to TRBJ1-1; tentatively, D is TRBD1 (5 bases). With 5 bases removed from V and 6 bases from J, the gap between germline ends came to 19 bases. Germline V CDR1 and CDR2: SEHNR, FQNEAQ (reference sequence). This CDR3 is built from 15 residues.